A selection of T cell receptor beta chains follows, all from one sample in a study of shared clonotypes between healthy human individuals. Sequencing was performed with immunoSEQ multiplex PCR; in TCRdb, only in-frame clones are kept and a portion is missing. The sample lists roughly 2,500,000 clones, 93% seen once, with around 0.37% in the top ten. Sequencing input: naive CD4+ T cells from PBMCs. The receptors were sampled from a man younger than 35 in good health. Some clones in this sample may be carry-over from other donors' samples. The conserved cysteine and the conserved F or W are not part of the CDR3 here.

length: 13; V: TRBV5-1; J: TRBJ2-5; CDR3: ATSRGGVGQETQY
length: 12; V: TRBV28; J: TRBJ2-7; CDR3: ASSRLAGPYEQY
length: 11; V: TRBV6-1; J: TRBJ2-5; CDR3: ASSERGWKTQY
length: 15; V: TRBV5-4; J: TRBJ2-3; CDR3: ASSLGGTRGFTDTQY
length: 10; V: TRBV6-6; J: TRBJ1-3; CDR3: ASSDRRATIY
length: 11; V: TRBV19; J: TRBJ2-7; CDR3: ASRLAGVEEQY
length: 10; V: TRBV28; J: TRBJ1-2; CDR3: ASNPGIYGYT
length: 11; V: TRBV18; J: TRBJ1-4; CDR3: ASSPGGGEKLF
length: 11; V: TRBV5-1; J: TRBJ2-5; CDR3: ASSLAEVETQY
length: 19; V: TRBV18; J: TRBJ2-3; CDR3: ASSPLGPGTGPNRGTDTQY
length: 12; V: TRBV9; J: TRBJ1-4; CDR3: ASSVGPGEEKLF
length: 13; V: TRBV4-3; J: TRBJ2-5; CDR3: ASSTLAGGQETQY
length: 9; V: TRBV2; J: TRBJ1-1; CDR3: ASKVNTEAF
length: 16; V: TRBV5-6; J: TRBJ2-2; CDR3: ASSLGVAGAIGTGELF
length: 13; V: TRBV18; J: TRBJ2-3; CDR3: ASSPTTQGADTQY
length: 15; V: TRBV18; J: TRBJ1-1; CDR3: ASSPRQGMALDTEAF
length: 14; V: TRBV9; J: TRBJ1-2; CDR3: ASSRGGQRFNYGYT
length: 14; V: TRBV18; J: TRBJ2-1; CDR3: ASSPGTALIYNEQF
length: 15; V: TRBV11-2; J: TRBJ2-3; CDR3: ASSLTGGGYWTDTQY
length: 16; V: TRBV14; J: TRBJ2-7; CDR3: ASSPSTRLAGDPYEQY
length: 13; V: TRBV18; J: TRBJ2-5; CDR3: ASSPPGTSGETQY
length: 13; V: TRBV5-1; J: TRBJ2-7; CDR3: ASSLAIVFDYEQY
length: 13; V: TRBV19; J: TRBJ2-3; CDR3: ASVDSGRGTDTQY
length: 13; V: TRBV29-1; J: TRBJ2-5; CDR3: SVAGLAGGGETQY
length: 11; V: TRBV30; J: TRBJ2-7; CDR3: AWSLGWAYEQY
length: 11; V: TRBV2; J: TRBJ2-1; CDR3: ASGFLRYNEQF
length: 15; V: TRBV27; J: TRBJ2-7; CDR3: ASSLALTSGSNAEQY
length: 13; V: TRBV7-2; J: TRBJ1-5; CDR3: ASSLWVTGNQPQH
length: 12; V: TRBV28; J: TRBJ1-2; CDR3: ASSLSSGPHGYT
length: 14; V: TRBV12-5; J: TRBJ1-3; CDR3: ASAKVQGGSGNTIY
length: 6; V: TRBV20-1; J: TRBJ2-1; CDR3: SAIYRF
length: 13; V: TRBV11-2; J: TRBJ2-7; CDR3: ASSSTAIVRYEQY
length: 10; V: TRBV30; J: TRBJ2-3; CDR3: AWSEGADTQY
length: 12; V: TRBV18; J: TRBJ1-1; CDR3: ASSPPGGAGEAF
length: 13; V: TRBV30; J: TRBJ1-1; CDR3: AWSGYRGSSTEAF